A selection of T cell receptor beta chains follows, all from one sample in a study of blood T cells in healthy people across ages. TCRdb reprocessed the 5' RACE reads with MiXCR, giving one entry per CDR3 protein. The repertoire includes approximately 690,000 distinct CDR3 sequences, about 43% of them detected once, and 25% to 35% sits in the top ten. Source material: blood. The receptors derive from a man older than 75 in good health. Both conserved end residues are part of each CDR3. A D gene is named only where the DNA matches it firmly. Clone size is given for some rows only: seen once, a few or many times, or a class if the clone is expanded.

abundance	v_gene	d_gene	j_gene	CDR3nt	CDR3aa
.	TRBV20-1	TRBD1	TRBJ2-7	TGCAGTGCTCTTACAGGGGGCGGATGGATGCACGAGCAGTACTTC	CSALTGGGWMHEQYF
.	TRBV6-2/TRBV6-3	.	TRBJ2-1	TGTGCCAGCAGTTACTCGACTCTGGGGGGTGAGCAGTTCTTC	CASSYSTLGGEQFF
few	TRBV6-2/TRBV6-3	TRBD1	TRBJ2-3	TGTGCCAGCAGTTACTCCTTACAGGGGGCGCACACAGATACGCAGTATTTT	CASSYSLQGAHTDTQYF
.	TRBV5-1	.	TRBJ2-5	TGCGCCAGCAGCTTGCAGGACAGCCAAGAGACCCAGTACTTC	CASSLQDSQETQYF
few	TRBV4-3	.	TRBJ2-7	TGCGCCAGCAGCCAAGATTCCGGCCGGGAGAGGGTCTACGAGCAGTACTTC	CASSQDSGRERVYEQYF
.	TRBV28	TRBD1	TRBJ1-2	TGTGCCAGCAGTTTGGCAGGGGGCAGCGACTATGGCTACACCTTC	CASSLAGGSDYGYTF
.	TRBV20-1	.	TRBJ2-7	TGCAGTGCAACCGGGACGGCCATCTACAATGAGCAGTACTTC	CSATGTAIYNEQYF
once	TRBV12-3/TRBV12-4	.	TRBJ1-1	TGTGCCAGCAGGTCCAGACAGGTTTACACTGAAGCTTTCTTT	CASRSRQVYTEAFF
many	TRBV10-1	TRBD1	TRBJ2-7	TGCGCCAGCAGTCTAGGTGACAGGGACGAGCAGTACTTC	CASSLGDRDEQYF
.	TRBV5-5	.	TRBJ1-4	TGTGCCAGCAGCCACAGGATCCGAACTAATGAAAAACCGTTTTTT	CASSHRIRTNEKPFF
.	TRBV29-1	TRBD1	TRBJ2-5	TGCAGCGTACCCGGGACAGGGGAAGAGACCCAGTACTTC	CSVPGTGEETQYF
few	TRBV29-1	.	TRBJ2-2	TGCAGCGCCAACACAGGGTTTATCGGCGCCGGGGAGCTGTTTTTT	CSANTGFIGAGELFF
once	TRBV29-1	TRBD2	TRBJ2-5	TGCAGCGTCCGATGGGGGGGTCAAGAGACCCAGTACTTC	CSVRWGGQETQYF
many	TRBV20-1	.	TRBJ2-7	TGCAGTGCTACCCGACAGGCCTCCTCCTACGAGCAGTACTTC	CSATRQASSYEQYF
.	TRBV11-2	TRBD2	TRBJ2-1	TGTGCCAGCAGCATAGAGATGGGGGGAGGGGATGAGCAGTTCTTC	CASSIEMGGGDEQFF
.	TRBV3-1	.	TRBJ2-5	TGTGCCAGCAGCCCCCGAGGAGGGTTTGGCGAGACCCAGTACTTC	CASSPRGGFGETQYF
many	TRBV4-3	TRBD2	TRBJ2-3	TGCGCCAGCAGCCGTGGAGTAATAGCGGGAGGGACAGATACGCAGTATTTT	CASSRGVIAGGTDTQYF
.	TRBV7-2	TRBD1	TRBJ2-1	TGTGCCAGCAGCCCGGGACAGGCAAACAATGAGCAGTTCTTC	CASSPGQANNEQFF
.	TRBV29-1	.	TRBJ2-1	TGCAGCGCCAAGGGGGGCGGGAGAGGAAATGAGCAGTTCTTC	CSAKGGGRGNEQFF
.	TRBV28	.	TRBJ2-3	TGTGCCAGCCTAGGGACTCCCTATCCTTCTAGCACAGATACGCAGTATTTT	CASLGTPYPSSTDTQYF
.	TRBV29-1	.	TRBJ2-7	TGCGCAGTTACCGCCCCCAACGAGCAGTACTTC	CAVTAPNEQYF
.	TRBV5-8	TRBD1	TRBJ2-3	TGTGCCAGCAGCCTCCGATACAGGGGACCCACAGATACGCAGTATTTT	CASSLRYRGPTDTQYF
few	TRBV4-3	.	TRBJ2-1	TGCGCCAGCAGCCAAGCCGCCGGGCTAAGGGATGAGCAGTTCTTC	CASSQAAGLRDEQFF
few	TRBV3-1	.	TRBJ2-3	TGTGCCAGCAGCCAATGGACAGCCCCAGATACGCAGTATTTT	CASSQWTAPDTQYF
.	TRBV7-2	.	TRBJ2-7	TGTGCCAGCAGCTTAGTACGGGATCGTTACAATGAGCAGTACTTC	CASSLVRDRYNEQYF
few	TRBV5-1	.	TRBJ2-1	TGCGCCAGCAGCTTGTCGGGTACCTACAATGAGCAGTTCTTC	CASSLSGTYNEQFF
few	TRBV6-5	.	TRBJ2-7	TGTGCCAGCAGTTACGGACAACTCGGACTATACGAGCAGTACTTC	CASSYGQLGLYEQYF
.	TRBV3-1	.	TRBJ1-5	TGTGCCAGCAGCCGGGCAGTCGGCAATCAGCCCCAGCATTTT	CASSRAVGNQPQHF
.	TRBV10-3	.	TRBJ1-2	TGTGCCATCAGTGAAAGGGCTCGTCAGGGGCTTTACTATGGCTACACCTTC	CAISERARQGLYYGYTF
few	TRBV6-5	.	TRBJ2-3	TGTGCCAGCAGTAATCCGGGAGACCTATATACGCAGTATTTT	CASSNPGDLYTQYF
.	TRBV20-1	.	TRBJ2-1	TGCAGTGCTAATGGGGGTCAGGGGATATACAATGAGCAGTTCTTC	CSANGGQGIYNEQFF
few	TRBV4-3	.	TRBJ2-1	TGCGCCAGCAGCCGCCGGACAGACAATGAGCAGTTCTTC	CASSRRTDNEQFF
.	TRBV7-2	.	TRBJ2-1	TGTGCCAGCAGCTATGGGGGAATGGGGTACAATGAGCAGTTCTTC	CASSYGGMGYNEQFF
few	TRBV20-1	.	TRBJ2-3	TGCAGTGCACAGGGCACAGATACGCAGTATTTT	CSAQGTDTQYF
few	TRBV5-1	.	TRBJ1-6	TGCGCCAGCAGCTTGTCAGGGGCCAATTCACCCCTCCACTTT	CASSLSGANSPLHF
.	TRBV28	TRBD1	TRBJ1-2	TGTGCCAGCAGTTTAATTGAAGGACAGGTTTATGGCTACACCTTC	CASSLIEGQVYGYTF
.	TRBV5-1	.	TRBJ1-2	TGCGCCAGCAGCTTCAGTGCGGACGGTGGGTCTGGCTACACCTTC	CASSFSADGGSGYTF
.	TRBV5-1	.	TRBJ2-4	TGCGCCAGCCGCCCCGGGGACCGCTACAAAAACATTCAGTACTTC	CASRPGDRYKNIQYF
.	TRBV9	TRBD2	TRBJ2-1	TGTGCCAGCAGCGCCGGGCTAGCGGGTTACTCCTACAATGAGCAGTTCTTC	CASSAGLAGYSYNEQFF
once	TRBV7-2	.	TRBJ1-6	TGTGCCAGCAGCCTCACATCACCCCTCCACTTT	CASSLTSPLHF
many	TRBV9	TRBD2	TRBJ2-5	TGTGCCAGCAGCTTGACTAGCTTGGAGACCCAGTACTTC	CASSLTSLETQYF
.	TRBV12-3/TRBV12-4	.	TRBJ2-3	TGCGCCAGCAGTCTCGGGGGTAGCACAGATATGCAGTATTTT	CASSLGGSTDMQYF
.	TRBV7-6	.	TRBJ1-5	TGTGCCAGCAGCTTAGGGCAGGGTTATCAGCCCCAGCATTTT	CASSLGQGYQPQHF
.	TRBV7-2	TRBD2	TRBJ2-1	TGTGCCAGCAGCTTAACGACTACCGGGACTAGCGGGATAGGGTCCTACAATGAGCAGTTCTTC	CASSLTTTGTSGIGSYNEQFF
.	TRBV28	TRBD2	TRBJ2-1	TGTGCCACCGTAGCGGGAGGGATCTACAATGAGCAGTTCTTC	CATVAGGIYNEQFF
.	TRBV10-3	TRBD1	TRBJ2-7	TGTGCCATCAGTCGGCGGGACAGGGAGACTTCGAGCCCCTACGAGCAGTACTTC	CAISRRDRETSSPYEQYF
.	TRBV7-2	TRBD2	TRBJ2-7	TGTGCCAGCAGCTCTCCTCGGACTAGCGGGAGGGCATACAATGAGCAGTACTTC	CASSSPRTSGRAYNEQYF
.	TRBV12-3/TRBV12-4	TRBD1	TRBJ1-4	TGTGCCAGCAGGCAAACCGGGACAGGGAATGAAGAACTGTTTTTT	CASRQTGTGNEELFF
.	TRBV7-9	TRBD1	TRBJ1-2	TGTGCCAGCAGAGCGGGACAGGGCAGAAACTATGGCTACACCTTC	CASRAGQGRNYGYTF
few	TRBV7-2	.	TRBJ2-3	TGTGCCAGCAGCCGAGATGGCTTCAGCACAGATACGCAGTATTTT	CASSRDGFSTDTQYF